The rows below give T cell receptor beta chains drawn from one sample of a study of blood T cell repertoires in COVID-19. Sequenced by immunoSEQ multiplex PCR; TCRdb stores in-frame clones only, minus some. This sample has fewer than 85,000 clones; about 80% occur once, and the top ten carry 25% to 30%. The sample taken for sequencing was peripheral blood. Receptors originate from a human donor in a cohort sampled during active COVID-19. The CDR3 runs from the conserved cysteine through the conserved F or W. D genes are given only for firm matches. The size entry is marked missing in some rows and otherwise reads once, few, many or a size class.

V	size	D	J	CDR3	DNA
TRBV5-5	NA	NA	TRBJ2-3	CASSWVGRRRTDTQYF	TGTGCCAGCAGCTGGGTGGGGAGGCGTCGCACAGATACGCAGTATTTT
TRBV7-3	NA	NA	TRBJ2-3	CASSLSGAYTDTQYF	TGTGCCAGCAGCTTAAGCGGAGCTTACACAGATACGCAGTATTTT
TRBV5-4	few	TRBD1	TRBJ2-2	CASSSGTGGKLELFF	TGTGCCAGCAGCTCCGGGACAGGGGGGAAGCTGGAGCTGTTTTTT
TRBV19	once	TRBD1	TRBJ2-1	CASNEDRGYNEQFF	TGTGCCAGTAACGAGGACAGGGGTTACAATGAGCAGTTCTTC
TRBV11-3	once	TRBD2	TRBJ2-5	CASSPRGLAGVETQYF	TGTGCCAGCAGCCCCAGAGGACTAGCGGGGGTTGAGACCCAGTACTTC
TRBV6-5	NA	NA	TRBJ2-7	CASGSGAYEQYF	TGTGCCAGCGGCTCGGGGGCCTACGAGCAGTACTTC
TRBV4-2	NA	NA	TRBJ2-5	CASSQGSSDFQETQYF	TGTGCCAGCAGCCAAGGGAGTTCGGACTTCCAAGAGACCCAGTACTTC
TRBV15	NA	TRBD1	TRBJ1-2	CATSPDRAVYYGYTF	TGTGCCACCAGCCCTGACAGGGCGGTGTACTATGGCTACACCTTC
TRBV18	NA	NA	TRBJ2-7	CASSPTTDNSYEQYF	TGTGCCAGCTCACCGACGACAGATAATTCCTACGAGCAGTACTTC
TRBV6-2/TRBV6-3	NA	NA	TRBJ1-2	CASSYAQGAAGYTF	TGTGCCAGCAGTTACGCACAGGGCGCGGCTGGCTACACCTTC
TRBV4-3	NA	NA	TRBJ1-4	CASSQARSGSEKLFF	TGCGCCAGCAGCCAAGCCCGTTCGGGAAGTGAAAAACTGTTTTTT
TRBV27	NA	TRBD1	TRBJ2-1	CASRLIAGTVSYNEQFF	TGTGCCAGCAGACTGATTGCCGGGACAGTCTCCTACAATGAGCAGTTCTTC
TRBV21-1	NA	NA	TRBJ2-2	CASSKGRGVGELFF	TGTGCCAGCAGCAAAGGACGGGGTGTCGGGGAGCTGTTTTTT
TRBV5-1	NA	TRBD1	TRBJ2-1	CASRSGGAYNEQFF	TGCGCCAGCAGATCAGGGGGCGCATACAATGAGCAGTTCTTC
TRBV14	NA	TRBD1	TRBJ1-1	CASSADRVLAFF	TGTGCCAGCAGCGCCGACAGGGTTTTAGCTTTCTTT
TRBV4-1	NA	TRBD2	TRBJ2-7	CASSQKTSGTYEQYF	TGCGCCAGCAGCCAGAAGACTAGCGGAACCTACGAGCAGTACTTC
TRBV19	NA	TRBD2	TRBJ2-2	CASSIALPGGPSTGELFF	TGTGCCAGTAGTATTGCCTTACCGGGGGGGCCTAGCACCGGGGAGCTGTTTTTT
TRBV29-1	NA	NA	TRBJ1-2	CSVGEGSYGYTF	TGCAGCGTTGGGGAGGGATCCTATGGCTACACCTTC
TRBV18	NA	NA	TRBJ2-6	CASSPVPTGANVLTF	TGTGCCAGCTCACCAGTTCCAACTGGGGCCAACGTCCTGACTTTC
TRBV5-1	NA	TRBD1	TRBJ1-2	CASSWDRGGYTF	TGCGCCAGCAGCTGGGACAGGGGTGGCTACACCTTC
TRBV2	NA	NA	TRBJ2-1	CASTVLPRSEQFF	TGTGCCAGCACCGTCCTCCCACGTAGTGAGCAGTTCTTC
TRBV7-9	once	NA	TRBJ2-7	CASSLARTHYEQYF	TGTGCCAGCAGCTTAGCGCGGACTCACTACGAGCAGTACTTC
TRBV29-1	NA	NA	TRBJ2-2	CSVNRQGRTGELFF	TGCAGCGTCAACAGGCAGGGTAGGACCGGGGAGCTGTTTTTT
TRBV11-2	NA	TRBD2	TRBJ2-7	CASSLGRLAVLYEQYF	TGTGCCAGCAGCTTAGGGAGGCTAGCGGTACTCTACGAGCAGTACTTC
TRBV2	NA	TRBD1	TRBJ2-7	CASHRDRGPYEQYF	TGTGCCAGCCACCGGGACAGGGGTCCCTACGAGCAGTACTTC
TRBV6-5	NA	NA	TRBJ2-5	CASQGEQETQYF	TGTGCCAGCCAGGGTGAGCAAGAGACCCAGTACTTC
TRBV6-5	NA	NA	TRBJ1-6	CASSWGRQYSPLHF	TGTGCCAGCAGTTGGGGGCGTCAATACTCACCCCTCCACTTT
TRBV6-5	NA	NA	TRBJ1-5	CASTQDTLRNQPQHF	TGTGCCAGCACCCAAGACACTTTAAGGAATCAGCCCCAGCATTTT
TRBV20-1	NA	NA	TRBJ1-4	CSAGGNEKLFF	TGCAGTGCTGGGGGGAATGAAAAACTGTTTTTT
TRBV24-1	NA	NA	TRBJ2-1	CATSESNKQFF	TGTGCCACCAGTGAATCTAATAAGCAGTTCTTC
TRBV27	NA	NA	TRBJ2-7	CASSFYPAYEQYF	TGTGCCAGCAGTTTTTATCCCGCCTACGAGCAGTACTTC
TRBV5-4	NA	NA	TRBJ2-2	CASSFVGGGELFF	TGTGCCAGCAGCTTTGTGGGGGGCGGGGAGCTGTTTTTT
TRBV10-3	NA	TRBD1	TRBJ1-1	CAISDRETEAFF	TGTGCCATCAGCGACAGGGAAACTGAAGCTTTCTTT
TRBV7-9	NA	NA	TRBJ2-1	CASSPDLALRDEQFF	TGTGCCAGCAGCCCAGATTTGGCCCTTCGGGATGAGCAGTTCTTC
TRBV12-3/TRBV12-4	NA	NA	TRBJ1-2	CASERGGNYGYTF	TGTGCCAGTGAACGAGGTGGTAACTATGGCTACACCTTC
TRBV19	NA	TRBD2	TRBJ2-2	CASTPGLAGTGELFF	TGTGCCAGTACCCCGGGACTAGCGGGCACCGGGGAGCTGTTTTTT
TRBV5-6	once	TRBD2	TRBJ2-1	CASSWTRLAGPHNEQFF	TGTGCCAGCAGCTGGACCCGACTAGCGGGGCCCCACAATGAGCAGTTCTTC
TRBV5-5	NA	NA	TRBJ2-6	CASSFWSSGANVLTF	TGTGCCAGCAGCTTTTGGAGCTCTGGGGCCAACGTCCTGACTTTC
TRBV7-3	NA	TRBD1	TRBJ2-2	CASSLMPRGLAGELFF	TGTGCCAGCAGCTTAATGCCCAGGGGGCTGGCCGGGGAGCTGTTTTTT
TRBV4-3	once	NA	TRBJ1-3	CASSQSSGNTIYF	TGCGCCAGCAGCCAGAGCTCTGGAAACACCATATATTTT
TRBV6-5	NA	TRBD2	TRBJ2-7	CASSYSMRGGTYEQYF	TGTGCCAGCAGTTACTCTATGCGGGGGGGGACCTACGAGCAGTACTTC
TRBV9	NA	NA	TRBJ1-1	CASSVVDSLMNTEAFF	TGTGCCAGCAGCGTAGTGGACAGCCTGATGAACACTGAAGCTTTCTTT
TRBV2	NA	NA	TRBJ2-3	CASKRWAGEYQDTQYF	TGTGCCAGCAAAAGATGGGCAGGGGAATACCAAGATACGCAGTATTTT
TRBV19	NA	NA	TRBJ1-5	CASSLQTGNQPQHF	TGTGCCAGTAGCCTTCAGACAGGAAATCAGCCCCAGCATTTT
TRBV11-2	NA	NA	TRBJ2-7	CASSLGGRSEQYF	TGTGCCAGCAGCTTAGGGGGGAGGAGTGAGCAGTACTTC
TRBV7-8	NA	NA	TRBJ2-5	CASSLWAEETQYF	TGTGCCAGCAGCTTATGGGCAGAAGAGACCCAGTACTTC
TRBV19	NA	NA	TRBJ1-5	CASRIESLGNQPQHF	TGTGCCAGTAGGATCGAATCCCTCGGGAATCAGCCCCAGCATTTT
TRBV5-1	NA	TRBD2	TRBJ2-5	CASSLRGGRETQYF	TGCGCCAGCAGCTTACGGGGGGGCCGGGAGACCCAGTACTTC
TRBV19	NA	TRBD1	TRBJ1-3	CARGQATFSGNTIYF	TGTGCCAGGGGACAGGCGACCTTCTCTGGAAACACCATATATTTT
TRBV28	NA	TRBD1	TRBJ2-7	CASSLSHGQVSSYEQYF	TGTGCCAGCAGTTTATCCCACGGACAGGTTTCTTCCTACGAGCAGTACTTC
TRBV6-5	few	TRBD2	TRBJ2-2	CASSHGGDTGELFF	TGTGCCAGCAGTCACGGGGGGGACACCGGGGAGCTGTTTTTT
TRBV7-3	NA	NA	TRBJ2-1	CASSFGGHNEQFF	TGTGCCAGCAGCTTCGGCGGGCACAATGAGCAGTTCTTC
TRBV2	once	NA	TRBJ1-4	CASRLTGFVGGKLFF	TGTGCCAGCAGATTAACAGGGTTCGTTGGCGGAAAACTGTTTTTT
TRBV18	once	TRBD1	TRBJ1-1	CASSTDRGTEAFF	TGTGCCAGCTCCACGGACAGGGGCACTGAAGCTTTCTTT